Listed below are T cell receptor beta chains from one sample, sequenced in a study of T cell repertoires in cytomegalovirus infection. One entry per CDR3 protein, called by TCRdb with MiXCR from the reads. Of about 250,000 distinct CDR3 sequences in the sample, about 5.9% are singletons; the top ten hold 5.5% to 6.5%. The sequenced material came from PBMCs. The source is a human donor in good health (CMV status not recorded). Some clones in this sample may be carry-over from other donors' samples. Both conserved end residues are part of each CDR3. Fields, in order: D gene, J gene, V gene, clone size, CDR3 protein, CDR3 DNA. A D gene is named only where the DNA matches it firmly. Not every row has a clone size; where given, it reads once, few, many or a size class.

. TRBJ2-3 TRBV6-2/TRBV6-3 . CASRQLGRTDTQYF TGTGCCAGCAGACAACTGGGGAGGACAGATACGCAGTATTTT
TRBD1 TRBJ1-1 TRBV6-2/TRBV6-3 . CAAGQGQTEAFF TGTGCCGCCGGACAGGGGCAAACTGAAGCTTTCTTT
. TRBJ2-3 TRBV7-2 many CASSSPGPFTDTQYF TGTGCCAGCAGCTCCCCGGGACCCTTCACAGATACGCAGTATTTT
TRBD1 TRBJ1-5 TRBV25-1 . CASSESPYPNGQGNQPQHF TGTGCCAGCAGTGAATCCCCCTACCCGAATGGACAGGGAAATCAGCCCCAGCATTTT
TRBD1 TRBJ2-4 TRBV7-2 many CASSHPRDRERNIQYF TGTGCCAGCAGTCATCCCCGAGACAGGGAAAGAAACATTCAGTACTTC
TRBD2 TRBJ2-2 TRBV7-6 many CASSLTVAGGAGELFF TGTGCCAGCAGCCTTACGGTTGCGGGGGGGGCCGGGGAGCTGTTTTTT
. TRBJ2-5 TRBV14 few CASSQAVRGVTQYF TGTGCCAGCAGCCAAGCGGTCAGGGGGGTGACCCAGTACTTC
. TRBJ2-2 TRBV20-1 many CSATTRLGTGELFF TGCAGTGCAACGACCCGGCTAGGCACCGGGGAGCTGTTTTTT
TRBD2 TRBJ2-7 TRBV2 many CASRRTSGVSYEQYF TGTGCCAGCAGGAGGACTAGCGGGGTCTCCTACGAGCAGTACTTC
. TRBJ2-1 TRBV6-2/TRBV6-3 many CASSRDSHNEQFF TGTGCCAGCAGTCGAGACAGCCACAATGAGCAGTTCTTC
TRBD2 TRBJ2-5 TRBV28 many CASSFRRLAGGLDSQETQYF TGTGCCAGCAGTTTTAGGAGACTAGCGGGGGGGCTTGATAGCCAAGAGACCCAGTACTTC
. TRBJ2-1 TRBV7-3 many CASSFGPNEQFF TGTGCCAGCAGCTTCGGCCCCAATGAGCAGTTCTTC
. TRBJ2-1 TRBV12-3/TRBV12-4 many CASSLILRSNEQFF TGTGCCAGCAGTCTGATATTACGTTCCAATGAGCAGTTCTTC
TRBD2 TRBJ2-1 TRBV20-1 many CSAPSGASSYNEQFF TGCAGTGCCCCTAGCGGGGCGAGCTCCTACAATGAGCAGTTCTTC
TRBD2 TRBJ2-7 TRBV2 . CASSEAGRGEQYF TGTGCCAGCAGTGAAGCAGGGAGGGGCGAGCAGTACTTC
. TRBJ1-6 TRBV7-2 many CASSLRGSLHF TGTGCCAGCAGCTTAAGGGGGTCCCTCCACTTT
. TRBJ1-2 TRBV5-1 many CASKSRQTNYGYTF TGCGCCAGCAAATCTCGGCAGACTAACTATGGCTACACCTTC
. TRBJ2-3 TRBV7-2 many CASSLTPGRISVDTQYF TGTGCCAGCAGCTTAACTCCAGGGAGGATTTCCGTTGATACGCAGTATTTT
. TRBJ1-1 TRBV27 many CASSLWKTEAFF TGTGCCAGCAGTTTATGGAAAACTGAAGCTTTCTTT